This is a list of T cell receptor beta chains from one sample in a study of T-cell memory formation after mild COVID-19. In TCRdb, the 5' RACE reads were re-called with MiXCR into one record per CDR3 protein. This sample carries almost 250,000 distinct CDR3 sequences, 15% of them seen once, and the ten largest clones take around 2.2%. The specimen was PBMCs or a T cell subset sorted from them (not recorded which). These receptors all come from an adult woman who had mild COVID-19 (a few samples of this study predate the infection). Cell type and time point are not known. The CDR3 runs from the conserved cysteine through the conserved F or W. The D gene is left open where the match is weak. For some rows the clone size is stated as once, few or many, or as a class when expanded; others skip it.

V: TRBV12-3/TRBV12-4
size: -
J: TRBJ1-5
D: -
DNA: TGTGCCAGCAGTTTAGCTCCAGCAGGACTACAGCCCCAGCATTTT
CDR3: CASSLAPAGLQPQHF

V: TRBV10-3
size: -
J: TRBJ1-4
D: -
DNA: TGTGCCATCAGTGAGTCGACGGCGGGAAGTGGGGAAAAACTGTTTTTT
CDR3: CAISESTAGSGEKLFF

V: TRBV25-1
size: few
J: TRBJ2-3
D: TRBD2
DNA: TGTGCCAGCAGCCCAGCCTGGGGGGAGGGCCGGCCAGATACGCAGTATTTT
CDR3: CASSPAWGEGRPDTQYF

V: TRBV9
size: few
J: TRBJ2-1
D: -
DNA: TGTGCCAGCAGCGTAGAGGGGTATGGGGAAAATGAGCAGTTCTTC
CDR3: CASSVEGYGENEQFF

V: TRBV20-1
size: few
J: TRBJ2-7
D: TRBD1
DNA: TGCAGTGCCCTCCCCTGGACAGGGACCTCCTACGAGCAGTACTTC
CDR3: CSALPWTGTSYEQYF

V: TRBV10-3
size: few
J: TRBJ1-2
D: TRBD1
DNA: TGTGCCATCAGCCCGGGACAGTCTAACTATGGCTACACCTTC
CDR3: CAISPGQSNYGYTF

V: TRBV5-1
size: few
J: TRBJ2-1
D: TRBD2
DNA: TGCGCCAGCAGCTTCGAGGGGACTACCTACAATGAGCAGTTCTTC
CDR3: CASSFEGTTYNEQFF

V: TRBV29-1
size: -
J: TRBJ2-3
D: TRBD1
DNA: TGCAGCGTTCTTCGGCGTTTGGTCTCCGGGACAGGGAGCACAGATACGCAGTATTTT
CDR3: CSVLRRLVSGTGSTDTQYF

V: TRBV30
size: few
J: TRBJ2-7
D: -
DNA: TGTGCCTGGAGTGCCTACGGCGGGGTAACCTACGAGCAGTACTTC
CDR3: CAWSAYGGVTYEQYF

V: TRBV7-2
size: few
J: TRBJ1-6
D: -
DNA: TGTGCCAGCAGCTTAGCGGGTTGGCGGAATTCACCCCTCCACTTT
CDR3: CASSLAGWRNSPLHF